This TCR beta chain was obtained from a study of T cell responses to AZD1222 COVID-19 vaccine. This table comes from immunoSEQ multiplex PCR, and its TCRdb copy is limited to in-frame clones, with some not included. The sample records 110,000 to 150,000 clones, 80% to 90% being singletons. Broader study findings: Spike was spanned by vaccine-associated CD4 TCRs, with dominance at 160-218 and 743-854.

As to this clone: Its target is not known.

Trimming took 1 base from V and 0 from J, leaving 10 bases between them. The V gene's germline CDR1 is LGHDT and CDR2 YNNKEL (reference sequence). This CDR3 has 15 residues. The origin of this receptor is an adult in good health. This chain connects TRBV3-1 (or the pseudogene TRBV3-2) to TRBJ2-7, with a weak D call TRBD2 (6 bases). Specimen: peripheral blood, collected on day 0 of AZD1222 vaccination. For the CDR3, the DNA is TGTGCCAGCAGCCAAGCCGGGGGTGTCTCCTACGAGCAGTACTTC. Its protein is CASSQAGGVSYEQYF.